The rows below give T cell receptor beta chains drawn from one sample of a study of T-cell reconstitution after alpha-beta-depleted transplantation in children. TCRdb processed the PCR reads anew with MiXCR; each CDR3 protein has one entry. This table has around 240,000 distinct CDR3 sequences, over 9.5% appearing once. Sequences were derived from PBMCs from the stem cell graft donor, sampled from the stem cell graft. These receptors originate from a human donor who donated a stem cell graft to a child with SCID. Each CDR3 is given with its conserved first and last residue. D genes are given only for firm matches. Clone size appears in some rows only: once, few, many, or a class for an expanded clone.

TRBV10-3,NA,15,TRBD2,TRBJ2-5,TGTGCCATCAGCCGAGGAGCGGGGGATCAAGAGACCCAGTACTTC,CAISRGAGDQETQYF
TRBV5-1,many,15,TRBD1,TRBJ1-6,TGCGCCAGCAGCTTTCGTGGGACAGGGGATTCACCCCTCCACTTT,CASSFRGTGDSPLHF
TRBV7-6,many,15,NA,TRBJ1-1,TGTGCCAGCAGCTTATCTCCCGGGGAGAACACTGAAGCTTTCTTT,CASSLSPGENTEAFF
TRBV5-1,many,13,NA,TRBJ1-2,TGCGCCAGCAGCCGATCAGGGAGCGATGGCTACACCTTC,CASSRSGSDGYTF
TRBV5-1,many,14,NA,TRBJ2-3,TGCGCCAGCAGCACGGGACCCCTGACAGATACGCAGTATTTT,CASSTGPLTDTQYF
TRBV3-1,many,16,TRBD1,TRBJ1-6,TGTGCCAGCAGCCCCGGACAGGGAAGATATAATTCACCCCTCCACTTT,CASSPGQGRYNSPLHF
TRBV20-1,many,17,TRBD1,TRBJ2-1,TGCAGTGCTAGTGGGTTCTGGGACAGGGGCGTTTACAATGAGCAGTTCTTC,CSASGFWDRGVYNEQFF
TRBV28,many,15,TRBD1,TRBJ2-7,TGTGCCAGCAGTTTCAGGGACAGGGAACTTTACGAGCAGTACTTC,CASSFRDRELYEQYF
TRBV6-2/TRBV6-3,many,14,TRBD1,TRBJ2-7,TGTGCCAGCAGTCGACGACAGGGGGCTAACGAGCAGTACTTC,CASSRRQGANEQYF
TRBV15,NA,18,TRBD2,TRBJ2-1,TGTGCCACCAGAGGACTAGCGGGGGATTCCCCCTCCTACAATGAGCAGTTCTTC,CATRGLAGDSPSYNEQFF
TRBV20-1,NA,17,TRBD1,TRBJ2-1,TGCAGTGCTAGAGATCTCAAAAGACAGGGGGTTATCGATGAGCAGTTCTTC,CSARDLKRQGVIDEQFF
TRBV6-5,many,15,TRBD1,TRBJ1-4,TGTGCCAGCAGTTACTCCGGGACAGGGAAACTAAAACTGTTTTTT,CASSYSGTGKLKLFF
TRBV4-1,many,15,NA,TRBJ1-1,TGCGCCAGCAGCCGAGACCCTCCGGGGAACACTGAAGCTTTCTTT,CASSRDPPGNTEAFF
TRBV11-1,NA,20,TRBD1,TRBJ1-5,TGTGCCAGCAGCTTGCCCCGAGACCGGGACAGGGGAGGGAGCAATCAGCCCCAGCATTTT,CASSLPRDRDRGGSNQPQHF
TRBV5-1,many,14,NA,TRBJ2-5,TGCGCCAGCAGCTTGGGCGGGATTCAAGAGACCCAGTACTTC,CASSLGGIQETQYF
TRBV7-2,many,14,NA,TRBJ2-6,TGTGCCAGCAGCTTAGGGCGCGGGGCCAACGTCCTGACTTTC,CASSLGRGANVLTF
TRBV5-1,many,15,NA,TRBJ2-3,TGCGCCAGCAGCTTGGCGCCTGCGGGGACAGATACGCAGTATTTT,CASSLAPAGTDTQYF
TRBV5-5,many,14,NA,TRBJ1-1,TGTGCCAGCAGCCGATCCACAGCAGGGATGAGAGCTTTCTTT,CASSRSTAGMRAFF
TRBV20-1,many,13,NA,TRBJ1-6,TGCAGTGCTAAGGGGCCTGGGGATTCACCCCTCCACTTT,CSAKGPGDSPLHF
TRBV2,NA,18,NA,TRBJ1-2,TGTACCTTCTGTTTATTTGTTTATCAGGAGGGACGGGGCTATGGCTACACCTTC,CTFCLFVYQEGRGYGYTF